The sequence of this T cell receptor beta chain was determined in a study of T cell responses to AZD1222 COVID-19 vaccine. General study findings and limits: The study sampled repertoires only after the peak T cell response. Just a handful of AZD1222 recipients were seropositive at baseline.

Notes on this clone: Its cognate antigen is unknown.

Assay used: immunoSEQ multiplex PCR; TCRdb lists only in-frame clones, some missing. The sample has some 150,000 clones; around 88% are singletons. The length of the CDR3 is 16 residues. Germline V lookup: CDR1 SGHDN, CDR2 FVKESK. Trimming pared 3 bases from V and 7 bases from J, leaving 20 bases between. The clonotype comes from an adult in good health. The input for sequencing was peripheral blood, taken on day 0 of AZD1222 vaccination. This sequence joins TRBV14 and TRBJ2-3; D may match TRBD1 or TRBD2 (5 bases each). CDR3 DNA: TGTGCCAGCAGCCAGGCCACTAGGGGCGTAACGCATACGCAGTATTTT. As protein: CASSQATRGVTHTQYF.